A single sample gave rise to the 25 T cell receptor beta chains below, sequenced in a study of T cells in Graves' hyperthyroidism and ophthalmopathy. Authors of the study amplified TCR beta CDR3 regions from RNA transcripts. First-round RT-PCR targeting the TCR CDR3 was performed with the HTBI primer set. TCRdb passed the multiplex PCR reads through MiXCR, listing each CDR3 protein once. The repertoire holds about 640,000 distinct CDR3 sequences, roughly 15% seen once, with approximately 12% in the top ten. Sequenced input: blood. The receptors come from a woman aged 45-65 years with Graves' ophthalmopathy.

In this sample, this clonotype turned up many times. This CDR3 reads CASMKETMNTEAFF. The DNA of the CDR3 is TGCGCCAGCATGAAGGAAACAATGAACACTGAAGCTTTCTTT. The V call is TRBV5-1, the J call TRBJ1-1; D unclear. The CDR3 extends over 14 amino acids. CDR1 and CDR2 from the germline V gene are SGHRS and YFSETQ. Trimming left V 6 bases short and J 0 bases short, with 12 bases between.

This clonotype was recorded many times. The V call is TRBV7-6, the J call TRBJ2-1, with 10 positions matching TRBD2. This CDR3 is built from 18 residues. The germline V gene encodes CDR1 SGHVS and CDR2 FNYEAQ. V trimming: 5 bases; J trimming: 7 bases; junction bases outside the gene matches: 17. The CDR3 loop reads CASSGVRRKREGPNEQFF. The CDR3 coding sequence is TGTGCCAGCAGCGGCGTTAGGAGAAAGCGGGAGGGCCCGAATGAGCAGTTCTTC.

This clonotype was observed a handful of times. The V call is TRBV19, the J call TRBJ1-5, with D possibly TRBD1 on 5 matching bases. Germline-derived CDR1 and CDR2 are LNHDA and SQIVND (reference sequence). The CDR3 consists of 15 residues. V was clipped by 5 bases and J by 2 bases, with 13 bases between them. The CDR3 coding sequence is TGTGCCAGTAGTTTACCAGGGATGGGCAATCAGCCCCAGCATTTT. Translated: CASSLPGMGNQPQHF.

As regards this clonotype: Possible read error: a much larger clone is one base away. V is TRBV2 and J is TRBJ1-2; D is unresolved. The germline V and J ends were trimmed by 7 bases and 5 bases, with 17 bases remaining between them. Per germline, CDR1 SNHLY and CDR2 FYNNEI. The CDR3 contains 14 residues. The CDR3 bases are TGTGCCAGCACCCAGGTCAGGAGTCATTATGGCTACACCTTC. Amino acid sequence: CASTQVRSHYGYTF.

The sample holds a few counts of this clonotype. The V and J genes are TRBV7-3 and TRBJ1-1; D ambiguous. The CDR3 loop spans 15 amino acids. V was trimmed by 0 bases and J by 5 bases, leaving 13 bases between them. Germline loops: CDR1 SGHTA, CDR2 FQGTGA. The CDR3 spells CASSLTGRVGTEAFF. CDR3 bases: TGTGCCAGCAGCTTAACAGGGAGGGTGGGGACTGAAGCTTTCTTT.

The chain is built from TRBV19 and TRBJ1-1; 8 bases align to TRBD1. The CDR3 is 13 residues long. Unmatched junction bases numbered 6, after V lost 8 bases and J lost 4 bases. Germline CDR1 LNHDA, CDR2 SQIVND (reference sequence). CDR3 loop: CASATGEGTEAFF. The CDR3 coding sequence is TGTGCCAGTGCGACAGGGGAGGGCACTGAAGCTTTCTTT.

This clonotype was observed at least ten times. The rearrangement uses TRBV12-5 and TRBJ2-1; the D gene is possibly TRBD2 (6 bases). The CDR3 length is 15 residues. Trimming took 1 base from V and 5 from J, leaving 12 bases between them. Germline V gene data show CDR1 as LGHNT and CDR2 as FRNRAP. The DNA of the CDR3 is TGTGCTAGTGGTTTGGGCGCGGGAATCCACAATGAGCAGTTCTTC. It is translated as CASGLGAGIHNEQFF.

The V call is TRBV20-1, the J call TRBJ2-5, with 10 nucleotides matching TRBD1. The CDR3 length is 15 residues. CDR1 and CDR2 from the germline V gene are DFQATT and SNEGSKA (reference sequence). V was clipped by 8 bases and J by 3 bases; unmatched bases: 12. The CDR3 nucleotides read TGCAGTTCTTCCTACCAGGGACAGGGGAAAGAGACCCAGTACTTC. Translation gives CSSSYQGQGKETQYF.

With regard to this clonotype: Being one base from a much bigger clone, this may be a read error. The chain has TRBV6-5 and TRBJ2-7; 7 bases line up with TRBD2. The ends lost 4 bases at V and 3 bases at J; junction bases unmatched: 6. The length of the CDR3 is 14 residues. The germline CDR1 and CDR2 sequences are MNHEY and SVGAGI. The CDR3 nucleotides are TGTGCCAGCAGTTTCGCTAGCGGAAACTACGAGCAGTACTTC. It is translated as CASSFASGNYEQYF.

This clonotype has only a few counts. The V gene is TRBV20-1, the J gene TRBJ1-6, with a weak D call TRBD1 (6 bases). Germline lookup yields CDR1 DFQATT and CDR2 SNEGSKA (reference sequence). The CDR3 length is 13 residues. The ends were cut back, 7 bases at V and 10 bases at J, with 17 bases in the middle. DNA for the CDR3: TGCAGTGTAATAGAGGACAGCAGATCACCCCTCCACTTT. This encodes CSVIEDSRSPLHF.

This clonotype appeared many times. The chain couples TRBV2 to TRBJ2-1; D may be TRBD1 (6 bases). Per germline, CDR1 SNHLY and CDR2 FYNNEI. The germline V and J ends were trimmed by 2 bases and 4 bases, with 6 bases remaining between them. The CDR3 spans 13 residues. The CDR3 region has the DNA TGTGCCAGCAGTGAAACAGGGTACAATGAGCAGTTCTTC. It is translated as CASSETGYNEQFF. Using reference TRBV2 and TRBJ2-1 for the parts outside the CDR3, the full variable domain is EPEVTQTPSHQVTQMGQEVILRCVPISNHLYFYWYRQILGQKVEFLVSFYNNEISEKSEIFDDQFSVERPDGSNFTLKIRSTKLEDSAMYFCASSETGYNEQFFGPGTRLTVL.

This clonotype was detected many times. The V and J genes are TRBV28 and TRBJ1-5, with 7 bases fitting TRBD1. V trimming: 5 bases; J trimming: 4 bases; junction bases outside the gene matches: 11. This CDR3 comprises 16 residues. Germline lookup yields CDR1 MDHEN and CDR2 SYDVKM. This chain's CDR3 is CASSPIRQGGNQPQHF. The DNA for the CDR3 is TGTGCCAGCAGTCCGATTCGACAGGGAGGGAATCAGCCCCAGCATTTT. Filled out from reference TRBV28 and TRBJ1-5, the complete variable domain reads DVKVTQSSRYLVKRTGEKVFLECVQDMDHENMFWYRQDPGLGLRLIYFSYDVKMKEKGDIPEGYSVSREKKERFSLILESASTNQTSMYLCASSPIRQGGNQPQHFGDGTRLSIL.

There are a few counts of this clonotype. It may be a read error: a sequence one base away is much more abundant. V gene TRBV6-1 combines with J gene TRBJ2-5; D unresolved. Germline CDR1 is MNHNS and CDR2 is SASEGT. This CDR3 has 15 amino acids. This CDR3 is CASTRTSSRVETRYF. For the CDR3, the DNA is TGTGCCAGCACCCGAACCTCTTCCCGGGTAGAGACCCGGTACTTC.

There are a few counts of this clonotype. The chain carries TRBV6-1 and TRBJ1-6; D uncertain. Trimming cost V 5 bases and J 8 bases, with 10 bases left between them. This CDR3 is 13 amino acids long. The V gene's germline CDR1 is MNHNS and CDR2 SASEGT. The CDR3 here is CASSYTVDSPLHF. For the CDR3, the DNA is TGTGCCAGCAGTTATACGGTGGATTCACCCCTCCACTTT.

Many counts were recorded for this clonotype. This chain joins TRBV24-1 and TRBJ2-1, with TRBD1 matching over 9 bases. J was trimmed by 5 bases and V by 1 base; bases with no gene match: 5. CDR3 length equals 16 residues. Germline V gene sequence: CDR1 KGHDR, CDR2 SFDVKD. This chain's CDR3 is CATSDFRTGADNEQFF. CDR3 sequence (DNA): TGTGCCACCAGTGATTTTAGGACAGGGGCGGACAATGAGCAGTTCTTC.

This clonotype was seen at least ten times. V and J are TRBV27 and TRBJ1-5, with no clear D. The CDR3 totals 13 residues. Germline V CDR1 and CDR2: MNHEY, SMNVEV (reference sequence). Trimming pared 5 bases from V and 2 bases from J, leaving 7 bases between. The CDR3 DNA follows: TGTGCCAGCAGTACCCTAGGCAATCAGCCCCAGCATTTT. Encoded protein: CASSTLGNQPQHF.

This clonotype was detected ten times or more. The V call is TRBV28, the J call TRBJ2-1; no definite D call. CDR1 and CDR2 (germline): MDHEN, SYDVKM. This CDR3 region has 14 residues. Trimming left V 3 bases short and J 4 bases short, with 10 bases between. For the CDR3, the DNA is TGTGCCAGCAGTTTCGCCGAGCCTTACAATGAGCAGTTCTTC. Its protein is CASSFAEPYNEQFF.

About this clonotype: The final CDR3 position lacks the conserved phenylalanine or tryptophan, pointing to a likely read error. CDR3 region: CATSRESGGSGNTIYS. The CDR3 DNA is TGTGCCACCAGCAGAGAATCAGGGGGCTCTGGAAACACCATATATTCT. The chain joins TRBV15 to TRBJ1-3, with TRBD1 matching 7 bases. CDR1 and CDR2 from the germline V gene are LNHNV and YYDKDF (reference sequence). The CDR3 covers 16 residues. The junction had 2 bases not matched to a gene; V was cut back by 0 bases and J by 0 bases.

This clonotype was counted at least ten times. The chain has TRBV3-1 and TRBJ2-1; D unresolved. Germline V gene lookup returns CDR1 LGHDT and CDR2 YNNKEL (reference sequence). The V and J ends lost 2 bases and 4 bases respectively, with 6 bases between them. This CDR3 contains 13 residues. DNA of the CDR3: TGTGCCAGCAGCCAATTCCAGTACAATGAGCAGTTCTTC. This gives the protein CASSQFQYNEQFF.

The table lists this clonotype with a few counts. The chain carries TRBV6-5 and TRBJ1-4, with unresolved D. V was clipped by 2 bases and J by 0 bases, with 7 bases between them. This CDR3 has 15 amino acids. Germline V gives CDR1 MNHEY, CDR2 SVGAGI. The CDR3 reads CASSYGVATNEKLFF. CDR3 bases: TGTGCCAGCAGTTACGGGGTTGCAACTAATGAAAAACTGTTTTTT.

In its sample, this clonotype was seen many times. V gene TRBV18 combines with J gene TRBJ1-6; no firm D call. V was clipped by 3 bases and J by 5 bases, with 11 bases between them. Germline V gene data show CDR1 as KGHSH and CDR2 as LQKENI. This CDR3 is built from 15 residues. The CDR3 here is CASSPDGSNNSPLHF. CDR3 DNA: TGTGCCAGCTCACCCGACGGAAGCAATAATTCACCCCTCCACTTT.

This clonotype was seen many times. The V call is TRBV20-1, the J call TRBJ2-7, with 8 nucleotides matching TRBD2. The CDR3 extends over 14 amino acids. With 6 bases clipped from V and 3 bases from J, the junction kept 10 bases outside the gene matches. Germline-derived CDR1 and CDR2 are DFQATT and SNEGSKA (reference sequence). CDR3 protein: CSAFPSSGYYEQYF. The CDR3 DNA reads TGCAGTGCCTTCCCGTCTAGCGGGTACTACGAGCAGTACTTC.

This clonotype was recorded at least ten times. This chain connects TRBV2 to TRBJ2-1; no clear D gene. The V end lost 0 bases, the J end lost 3 bases, and 9 bases lay between the germline ends. Per germline, CDR1 SNHLY and CDR2 FYNNEI. This CDR3 has 15 amino acids. The CDR3 is CASSEATGGYNEQFF. In nucleotides, the CDR3 is TGTGCCAGCAGTGAAGCTACCGGCGGCTACAATGAGCAGTTCTTC.

This clonotype was seen at least ten times. This rearrangement joins TRBV28 to TRBJ2-1, with 7 bases that match TRBD2. The CDR3 has 14 amino acids. V shed 5 bases and J 7 bases; nucleotides not matched to a gene: 8. Germline V lookup: CDR1 MDHEN, CDR2 SYDVKM. The CDR3 reads CASSLPPGGNEQFF. DNA of the CDR3: TGTGCCAGCAGTCTCCCCCCCGGGGGGAATGAGCAGTTCTTC. The full variable domain, in which reference TRBV28 and TRBJ2-1 provide the parts outside the CDR3, is DVKVTQSSRYLVKRTGEKVFLECVQDMDHENMFWYRQDPGLGLRLIYFSYDVKMKEKGDIPEGYSVSREKKERFSLILESASTNQTSMYLCASSLPPGGNEQFFGPGTRLTVL.

At least ten counts were recorded for this clonotype. The V gene is TRBV24-1, the J gene TRBJ1-5, with no clear D. CDR1 and CDR2 (germline): KGHDR, SFDVKD. The CDR3 is made up of 17 amino acids. The V and J ends lost 5 bases and 1 base respectively, with 17 bases between them. CDR3 loop: CATSGLLRSESNQPQHF. The CDR3 coding sequence is TGTGCCACCAGTGGGCTCTTGCGCTCAGAAAGCAATCAGCCCCAGCATTTT.